These 27 T cell receptor beta chains were all obtained from the same sample, sequenced in a study of T cell repertoires in cytomegalovirus infection. These receptors lack a known antigen. TCRdb analysed the reads with MiXCR anew, one entry per CDR3 protein. The sample records about 68,000 distinct CDR3 sequences, roughly 20% being singletons. Input material: PBMCs, sequenced either directly or after in vitro stimulation (not recorded which). These receptors were obtained from a human donor in good health (CMV status not recorded). Some clones in this sample may be carry-over from other donors' samples.

This clonotype was counted only a few times. The chain uses TRBV6-1 and TRBJ2-7; 9 bases align to TRBD1. This CDR3 spans 13 amino acids. The V gene's germline CDR1 is MNHNS and CDR2 SASEGT. V was pared by 7 bases and J by 3 bases, with 4 bases of the junction left unmatched. CDR3 DNA: TGTGCCAGCAACCTGGGACAGGGCTACGAGCAGTACTTC. The encoded protein is CASNLGQGYEQYF.

The sample holds a few counts of this clonotype. The chain recombines TRBV20-1 with TRBJ2-3; unclear D gene. The CDR3 length is 12 residues. From germline, CDR1 is DFQATT and CDR2 SNEGSKA (reference sequence). V lost 7 bases and J 4 bases, leaving 12 bases between the germline ends. This CDR3 is CSVKLQADTQYF. CDR3 DNA sequence: TGCAGTGTTAAACTTCAGGCAGATACGCAGTATTTT.

This clonotype was seen ten or more times. The chain joins TRBV12-3 or TRBV12-4 to TRBJ2-3, with no clear D. This CDR3 comprises 14 residues. Trimming removed 5 bases at V and 4 bases at J, with 13 bases between. CDR3 in amino acids: CASSPTIWPDTQYF. CDR3 coding DNA: TGTGCCAGCAGTCCGACCATTTGGCCAGATACGCAGTATTTT.

The chain employs TRBV2 and TRBJ1-5; the D is unclear. The CDR3 runs to 15 residues. Germline V lookup: CDR1 SNHLY, CDR2 FYNNEI. Trimming stripped 8 bases from V and 0 bases from J, with 14 bases between. The CDR3 DNA sequence: TGTGCCAGCCAACAGTCCTCTTATAGCAATCAGCCCCAGCATTTT. Its protein product is CASQQSSYSNQPQHF.

This sequence joins TRBV15 and TRBJ1-1; 10 bases agree with TRBD1. The V segment lost 2 bases and the J segment 0 bases; nucleotides outside the gene matches: 6. CDR3 length: 17 residues. Germline V lookup: CDR1 LNHNV, CDR2 YYDKDF (reference sequence). The CDR3: CATSRWTGGMLNTEAFF. CDR3 nucleotide sequence: TGTGCCACCAGCAGATGGACAGGGGGTATGTTGAACACTGAAGCTTTCTTT.

This clonotype was found once. This rearrangement joins TRBV20-1 to TRBJ2-3, with TRBD2 matching 10 bases. Per germline, CDR1 DFQATT and CDR2 SNEGSKA (reference sequence). The CDR3 consists of 14 residues. Losses at the gene ends were 6 bases for V and 2 bases for J; bases not matched to a gene: 5. In nucleotides, the CDR3 is TGCAGTGCATCTAGCGGGGGCAACACAGATACGCAGTATTTT. Protein: CSASSGGNTDTQYF.

V usage is TRBV25-1 and J usage is TRBJ2-1; no clear D. Germline V gives CDR1 MGHDK, CDR2 SYGVNS. V lost 5 bases, J lost 0 bases, and 11 bases lay in between. The CDR3 covers 15 residues. CDR3 sequence: CASSQQTSSYNEQFF. In DNA, the CDR3 is TGTGCCAGCAGTCAGCAGACGAGCTCCTACAATGAGCAGTTCTTC.

This clonotype was picked up many times. The rearrangement links TRBV28 to TRBJ2-7, with a tentative D call TRBD1 (5 bases). CDR3 length: 14 amino acids. V lost 4 bases to trimming and J lost 2 bases, with 12 bases between them. Germline V gene sequence: CDR1 MDHEN, CDR2 SYDVKM. The CDR3 protein is CASSSAGWAYEQYF. As DNA, the CDR3 is TGTGCCAGCAGTTCCGCAGGGTGGGCCTACGAGCAGTACTTC.

This rearrangement joins TRBV5-8 to TRBJ2-7, with 7 nucleotides matching TRBD1. From germline, CDR1 is SGHTS and CDR2 YDEGEE. The CDR3 has 14 amino acids. Trimming at V came to 4 bases and at J to 5 bases, leaving 9 bases not matched to a gene. The CDR3: CASSKRQGADEQYV. The CDR3 nucleotides are TGTGCCAGCAGCAAACGACAGGGTGCAGACGAGCAGTACGTC.

This chain joins TRBV6-2 or TRBV6-3 and TRBJ2-5, with 10 bases fitting TRBD2. CDR3 length equals 16 residues. The germline gives CDR1 MNHEY, CDR2 SVGEGT. Trimming took 0 bases from V and 3 from J; bases not matched to a gene: 4. The CDR3 protein is CASSYSWTSGKETQYF. The CDR3, as DNA: TGTGCCAGCAGTTACTCTTGGACTAGCGGTAAAGAGACCCAGTACTTC.

This clonotype has a count of ten or more. The rearrangement uses TRBV7-2 and TRBJ2-3; D might be TRBD1 or TRBD2, each matching 5 bases. V was trimmed by 3 bases and J by 2 bases, leaving 15 bases between them. Germline V gene data show CDR1 as SGHTA and CDR2 as FQGNSA. This CDR3 region has 16 residues. The CDR3 DNA reads TGTGCCAGCAGCTTCCCCGGGGCCCATTACACAGATACGCAGTATTTT. Its translation: CASSFPGAHYTDTQYF.

This clonotype was seen a few times. This chain uses TRBV5-4 with TRBJ2-7, with 10 bases that match TRBD2. Trimming cost V 0 bases and J 3 bases; bases outside gene matches: 3. The CDR3 has 15 amino acids. Looked up from germline, CDR1 is SGHNT and CDR2 is YYREEE (reference sequence). CDR3 region: CASSLGSSGGYEQYF. CDR3 sequence (DNA): TGTGCCAGCAGCTTGGGGTCTAGCGGGGGCTACGAGCAGTACTTC.

V and J are TRBV6-1 and TRBJ2-7; tentatively, D is TRBD2 (5 bases). Germline assignment: CDR1 MNHNS and CDR2 SASEGT. V gave up 10 bases and J gave up 0 bases, with 22 bases separating them. The CDR3 totals 16 residues. This chain's CDR3 is CAKSDCRRRPSYEQYV. Written as DNA, the CDR3 is TGTGCCAAATCAGATTGTCGGAGGCGGCCCTCCTACGAGCAGTACGTC.

Ten or more counts support this clonotype. The chain combines TRBV6-1 with TRBJ1-6; a weak D match, TRBD1 (5 bases). V was pared by 8 bases and J by 1 base, with 15 bases between. The CDR3 length is 16 residues. The V gene's germline CDR1 is MNHNS and CDR2 SASEGT. This CDR3 is CASRLTGGSYNSPLHF. In DNA, the CDR3 is TGTGCCAGCCGACTCACGGGGGGGTCCTATAATTCACCCCTCCACTTT.

The chain couples TRBV7-2 to TRBJ2-4; weak D call: TRBD1 (5 bases). Per the germline V gene, CDR1 is SGHTA and CDR2 is FQGNSA. V shed 4 bases and J shed 10 bases, with 20 bases lying between them. The CDR3 totals 15 residues. The CDR3 is CASSYLGAGNKIQYF. CDR3 coding DNA: TGTGCCAGCAGCTATCTTGGGGCCGGCAACAAAATTCAGTACTTC.

This clonotype was seen a few times. The chain combines TRBV6-6 with TRBJ2-3; no clear D. Germline CDR1 is MNHNY and CDR2 is SVGAGI (reference sequence). The CDR3 extends over 12 amino acids. V was pared by 10 bases and J by 0 bases, with 8 bases between. The CDR3 DNA follows: TGTGCCACCACACCGAGCACAGATACGCAGTATTTT. Amino acid sequence: CATTPSTDTQYF.

This clonotype was recorded many times. The genes are TRBV7-8 and TRBJ2-1; D is undetermined. The germline V gene encodes CDR1 SGHVS and CDR2 FQNEAQ. This CDR3 is 13 amino acids long. The V end lost 2 bases, the J end lost 9 bases, and 11 bases lay between the germline ends. The CDR3: CASSLSSLGEQFF. For the CDR3, the DNA is TGTGCCAGCAGCTTAAGTAGTCTCGGTGAGCAGTTCTTC.

This clonotype was picked up a small number of times. The gene calls are TRBV10-3 and TRBJ1-1; D gene ambiguous. Trimming pared 0 bases from V and 0 bases from J, leaving 11 bases between. Germline V gene lookup returns CDR1 ENHRY and CDR2 SYGVKD. There are 16 residues in the CDR3. Here the CDR3 DNA reads TGTGCCATCAGTGAGTCGGTGGCAGGAATGAACACTGAAGCTTTCTTT. Encoded protein: CAISESVAGMNTEAFF.

The DNA of the CDR3 is TGCGCCAGCAGCCCTGGGACCTTGCGGAACACTGAAGCTTTCTTT. Protein: CASSPGTLRNTEAFF. The V gene is TRBV4-1, the J gene TRBJ1-1, with D maybe TRBD1 (5 bases). Germline V gene sequence: CDR1 MGHRA, CDR2 YSYEKL. V lost 4 bases and J lost 1, with 13 bases in between. The CDR3 loop spans 15 amino acids.

In its sample, this clonotype was seen a few times. This chain uses TRBV6-1 with TRBJ2-7; TRBD1 agrees at 9 bases. With V trimmed by 3 bases and J by 3 bases, 9 bases remained unmatched. Germline CDR1 reads MNHNS; CDR2 reads SASEGT. The length of the CDR3 is 16 residues. The CDR3 coding sequence is TGTGCCAGCAGTGAGATCACCGGGACAGGGAACTACGAGCAGTACTTC. It is translated as CASSEITGTGNYEQYF.

This clonotype was counted between two and nine times. The J gene is TRBJ1-4, the V gene TRBV7-8; 9 positions agree with TRBD1. V shed 4 bases and J 2 bases; nucleotides not matched to a gene: 5. The CDR3 runs 16 residues. CDR1 is SGHVS and CDR2 is FQNEAQ in the germline V gene. This chain's CDR3 is CASSYRGQATNEKLFF. CDR3 in DNA: TGTGCCAGCAGCTACAGGGGGCAAGCGACTAATGAAAAACTGTTTTTT.

The CDR3 DNA sequence: TGTGCCAGCAGTTTCGACAGTCACGGCTACACCTTC. Translated, it gives CASSFDSHGYTF. The rearrangement uses TRBV12-3 or TRBV12-4 and TRBJ1-2; D may be TRBD1 (5 bases). The CDR3 runs 12 residues. Between the trimmed V and J ends, which lost 3 bases and 8 bases, there was a span of 10 bases.

This clonotype was counted at least ten times. This chain joins TRBV6-2 or TRBV6-3 and TRBJ1-2; D call uncertain. Between the trimmed V and J ends, which lost 5 bases and 4 bases, there was a span of 8 bases. Germline CDR1 and CDR2: MNHEY and SVGEGT. This CDR3 comprises 12 residues. The CDR3 bases are TGTGCCAGCAGTAAAACAAGCTATGGCTACACCTTC. It specifies CASSKTSYGYTF.

The chain is built from TRBV20-1 and TRBJ2-3, with D unresolved. Deletions cut 5 bases from V and 1 base from J, with 4 bases between. Looked up from germline, CDR1 is DFQATT and CDR2 is SNEGSKA (reference sequence). CDR3 length: 11 residues. The DNA for the CDR3 is TGCAGTGCTCCACGCACAGATACGCAGTATTTT. Protein sequence: CSAPRTDTQYF.

Note on this clonotype: This may arise from a read error, as a much more abundant clone is one base away. This CDR3 is missing its conserved last phenylalanine or tryptophan, likely due to a read error. The DNA is omitted, as the CDR3 cannot be located on it reliably, and the CDR3 follows TCRdb's listing. The J gene is TRBJ1-2, the V gene TRBV4-1. The CDR3 numbers 15 amino acids, ends counted. From germline, CDR1 is MGHRA and CDR2 YSYEKL. Here the CDR3 reads CASSKGSKDNYGYTC.

This clonotype came up many times. The chain combines TRBV7-2 with TRBJ2-7; tentatively, D is TRBD1 or TRBD2 (5 bases each). V was pared by 8 bases and J by 6 bases, with 20 bases between. Germline values: CDR1 SGHTA, CDR2 FQGNSA. This CDR3 contains 14 residues. The CDR3, as DNA: TGTGCCAGCGCCCCGACTGGGGGAGAAGGCGAGCAGTACTTC. It yields the protein CASAPTGGEGEQYF.

The CDR3 region has the DNA TGTGCCTGGAGTCGGCAGCGTACCAGCACAGATACGCAGTATTTT. Translating gives CAWSRQRTSTDTQYF. This chain joins TRBV30 and TRBJ2-3; D gene unclear. This CDR3 is 15 amino acids long. Trimming took 2 bases from V and 0 from J, leaving 12 bases between them. The germline V gene has CDR1 GTSNPN and CDR2 SVGIG (reference sequence).